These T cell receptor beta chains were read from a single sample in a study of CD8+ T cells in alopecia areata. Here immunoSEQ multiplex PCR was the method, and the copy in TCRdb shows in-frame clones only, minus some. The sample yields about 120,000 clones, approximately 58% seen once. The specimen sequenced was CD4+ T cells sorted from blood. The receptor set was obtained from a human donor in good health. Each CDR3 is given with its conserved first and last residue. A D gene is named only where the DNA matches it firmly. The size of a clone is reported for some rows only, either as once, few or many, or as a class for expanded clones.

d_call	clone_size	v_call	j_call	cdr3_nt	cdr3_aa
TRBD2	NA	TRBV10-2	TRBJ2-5	TGCGCCAGCAGCAGACTAGCAGAGACCCAGTACTTC	CASSRLAETQYF
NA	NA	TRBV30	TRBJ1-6	TGTGCCTGGAGTAGGGAGAATTCACCCCTCCACTTT	CAWSRENSPLHF
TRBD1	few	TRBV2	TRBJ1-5	TGTGCCAGCAGGCCGGGACAGGGGTATCAGCCCCAGCATTTT	CASRPGQGYQPQHF
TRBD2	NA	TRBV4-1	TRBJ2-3	TGCGCCAGCAGCCTATCCGGGACTAGCGGCACAGATACGCAGTATTTT	CASSLSGTSGTDTQYF
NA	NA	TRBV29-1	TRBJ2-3	TGCAGCGTTGAGAGTACCAGCACAGATACGCAGTATTTT	CSVESTSTDTQYF
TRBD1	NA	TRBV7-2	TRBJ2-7	TGTGCCAGCAGCTTAGGCCGGAGCCGGGACAGAGTCTCCTACGAGCAGTACTTC	CASSLGRSRDRVSYEQYF
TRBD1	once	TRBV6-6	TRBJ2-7	TGTGCCAGCAGTTACGTACAGGGGTCTTACGAGCAGTACTTC	CASSYVQGSYEQYF
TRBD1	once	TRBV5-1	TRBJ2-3	TGCGCCAGCAGCTTGACAGGGGGAGCAGATACGCAGTATTTT	CASSLTGGADTQYF
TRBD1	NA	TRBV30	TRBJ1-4	TGTGCCTGGAGTCCCAGACAGGGCCAACTGTTTTTT	CAWSPRQGQLFF
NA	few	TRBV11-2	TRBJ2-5	TGTGCCAGCAGCTCCGCCCCTGGCGGGCAAGAGACCCAGTACTTC	CASSSAPGGQETQYF
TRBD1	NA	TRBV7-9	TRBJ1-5	TGTGCCAGCAGCCCCGGACAGGGGGATAGCAATCAGCCCCAGCATTTT	CASSPGQGDSNQPQHF
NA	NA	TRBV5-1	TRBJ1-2	TGCGCCAGCAGCTTGGAGGGCTATGGCTACACCTTC	CASSLEGYGYTF
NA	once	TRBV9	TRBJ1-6	TGTGCCAGCAGCGCCCAAAATTCACCCCTCCACTTT	CASSAQNSPLHF
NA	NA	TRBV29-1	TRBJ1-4	TGCAGCGTTGAAGATCCTGGAATTCCTAAACTGTTTTTT	CSVEDPGIPKLFF
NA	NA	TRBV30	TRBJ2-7	TGTGCCTGGAGCACCGGGAACTCCTACGAGCAGTACTTC	CAWSTGNSYEQYF
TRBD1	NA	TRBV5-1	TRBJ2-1	TGCGCCAGCAGCCCGCCCGGGACAGGGGCCTACAATGAGCAGTTCTTC	CASSPPGTGAYNEQFF
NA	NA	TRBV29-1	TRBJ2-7	TGCAGCGTTGAAGGGCAGGTAGGCTACGAGCAGTACTTC	CSVEGQVGYEQYF
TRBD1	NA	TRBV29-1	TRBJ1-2	TGCAGCGTTTCGACAGGGAACTATGGCTACACCTTC	CSVSTGNYGYTF
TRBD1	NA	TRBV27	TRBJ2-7	TGTGCCAGCAGTTTGGGGACAGGGGGAATGAACGAGCAGTACTTC	CASSLGTGGMNEQYF
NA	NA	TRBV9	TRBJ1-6	TGTGCCAGCAGCGTGGGAAATAATTCACCCCTCCACTTT	CASSVGNNSPLHF
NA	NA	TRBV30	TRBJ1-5	TGTGCCTGGAGTGTAGGCTCGGCCGCAGCACTTAGCAATCAGCCCCAGCATTTT	CAWSVGSAAALSNQPQHF
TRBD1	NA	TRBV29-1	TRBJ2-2	TGCAGCGCCGGGACAGGGCACACCGGGGAGCTGTTTTTT	CSAGTGHTGELFF
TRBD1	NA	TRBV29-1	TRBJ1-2	TGCAGCGTTGAAGAGGCGGACAGGCCTAACTATGGCTACACCTTC	CSVEEADRPNYGYTF
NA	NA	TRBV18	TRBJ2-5	TGTGCCAGCTCACCGGGGGAGACCCAGTACTTC	CASSPGETQYF
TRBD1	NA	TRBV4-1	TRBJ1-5	TGCGCCAGCAGCCAAGGCGGGACAGGGAATCAGCCCCAGCATTTT	CASSQGGTGNQPQHF